The 10 T cell receptor beta chains below all came from one sample that was sequenced in a study of blood T cell repertoires in COVID-19. This table comes from immunoSEQ multiplex PCR, and its TCRdb copy is limited to in-frame clones, with some not included. The repertoire holds around 80,000 clones, with more than 75% as singletons. Sequencing was carried out using peripheral blood. Every receptor here comes from a man aged 55 to 70 with acute or convalescent COVID-19.

This clone was seen just once. This chain links TRBV7-2 with TRBJ1-1, with D possibly being TRBD1 (6 bases). Germline V gene sequence: CDR1 SGHTA, CDR2 FQGNSA. The CDR3 consists of 14 residues. Between the trimmed V and J ends, which lost 4 bases and 11 bases, there was a span of 20 bases. The CDR3 reads CASSSAITGRGAFF. CDR3 DNA: TGTGCCAGCAGCTCGGCTATAACAGGGAGGGGGGCTTTCTTT.

The chain combines TRBV5-1 with TRBJ2-1; D unresolved. Germline values: CDR1 SGHRS, CDR2 YFSETQ. The CDR3 totals 16 residues. The V and J ends lost 0 bases and 3 bases respectively, with 13 bases between them. The CDR3 coding sequence is TGCGCCAGCAGCTTGGCGATTAGACACGACTACAATGAGCAGTTCTTC. It translates to CASSLAIRHDYNEQFF.

This clone came up once. The chain links TRBV7-2 to TRBJ2-6; 7 positions agree with TRBD1. V dropped 3 bases and J dropped 0; count of bases not matched to a gene: 8. The CDR3 consists of 18 residues. Germline-derived CDR1 and CDR2 are SGHTA and FQGNSA. The CDR3 bases are TGTGCCAGCAGCTTTGTAGGCAGGGGGACCTCTGGGGCCAACGTCCTGACTTTC. As protein: CASSFVGRGTSGANVLTF.

The chain combines TRBV7-6 with TRBJ1-2; TRBD1 matches at 8 bases. V was clipped by 5 bases and J by 3 bases; unmatched bases: 8. Germline CDR1 SGHVS, CDR2 FNYEAQ. The CDR3 length is 15 residues. The CDR3 protein is CASSPGQGGDYGYTF. CDR3 DNA: TGTGCCAGCAGCCCTGGACAGGGAGGGGACTATGGCTACACCTTC.

The CDR3 DNA follows: TGTGCCAGCAGCGGAACGGGACTCGAAAGCTCTGGAAACACCATATATTTT. Protein product: CASSGTGLESSGNTIYF. This chain connects TRBV5-6 to TRBJ1-3; possibly TRBD1 for D (5 bases). Trimming cost V 4 bases and J 0 bases, with 17 bases left between them. Germline V gene lookup returns CDR1 SGHDT and CDR2 YYEEEE. This CDR3 has 17 residues.

The rearrangement joins TRBV5-1 to TRBJ1-4, with 10 bases aligning to TRBD1. Germline assignment: CDR1 SGHRS and CDR2 YFSETQ. CDR3 length: 15 residues. V trimming: 2 bases; J trimming: 7 bases; junction bases outside the gene matches: 5. For the CDR3, the DNA is TGCGCCAGCAGCTTAATGGGGGACAGGGGTGAAAAACTGTTTTTT. Encoded protein: CASSLMGDRGEKLFF.

The rearrangement links TRBV11-2 to TRBJ1-5, with TRBD1 as a possible D gene (5 bases). CDR3 length: 15 amino acids. The germline V gene encodes CDR1 SGHAT and CDR2 FQNNGV. V was trimmed by 5 bases and J by 3 bases, leaving 14 bases between them. The CDR3 nucleotides read TGTGCCAGCAGCCAGACCTCAGGGTTCAATCAGCCCCAGCATTTT. Translation gives CASSQTSGFNQPQHF.

The chain has TRBV5-1 and TRBJ2-7; perhaps TRBD1 as D (5 bases). CDR3 length equals 15 residues. Germline V gives CDR1 SGHRS, CDR2 YFSETQ. V lost 1 base to trimming and J lost 6 bases, with 17 bases between them. CDR3 DNA sequence: TGCGCCAGCAGCTTGACAGGTGGGCATCTAGGCGAGCAGTACTTC. Translating it yields CASSLTGGHLGEQYF.

V usage is TRBV6-5 and J usage is TRBJ2-7, with D maybe TRBD1 (6 bases). The ends were cut back, 8 bases at V and 2 bases at J, with 16 bases in the middle. Germline assignment: CDR1 MNHEY and CDR2 SVGAGI. The CDR3 spans 14 residues. CDR3 bases: TGTGCCAGCCAGAGACAGGAAGGCCCCTACGAGCAGTACTTC. The encoded protein is CASQRQEGPYEQYF.

The CDR3 protein is CASTPDRLNTEAFF. In nucleotides, the CDR3 is TGTGCCAGCACACCGGACAGGCTGAACACTGAAGCTTTCTTT. The chain joins TRBV2 to TRBJ1-1, with 7 bases lining up with TRBD1. The germline V gene has CDR1 SNHLY and CDR2 FYNNEI. The CDR3 extends over 14 amino acids. V gave up 7 bases and J gave up 0 bases; unmatched junction bases: 5.